This is a list of T cell receptor beta chains from one sample in a study of blood T cell repertoires in COVID-19. Repertoires were generated with immunoSEQ multiplex PCR, while TCRdb's copy carries only in-frame clones and drops some. The table records 200,000 to 250,000 clones, less than 85% of them present only once. Input material: peripheral blood. Receptors were obtained from a woman older than 75 with COVID-19, enrolled during active disease. Each CDR3 is given with its conserved first and last residue. A D gene is named only where the DNA matches it firmly. Only part of the rows carry a size: once, few, many, or a class if the clone is expanded.

size	J	D	V	DNA	CDR3
-	TRBJ2-7	-	TRBV21-1	TGTGCCAGCATGAAAGGGAGTTGTTCCTACGAGCAGTACTTC	CASMKGSCSYEQYF
once	TRBJ2-2	-	TRBV5-1	TGCGCCAGCAGCTTGGATGCGACCGGGGAGCTGTTTTTT	CASSLDATGELFF
-	TRBJ2-3	-	TRBV5-1	TGCGCCAGCAGCTTCGGGGGAAGCACAGATACGCAGTATTTT	CASSFGGSTDTQYF
-	TRBJ2-5	TRBD2	TRBV29-1	TGCAGCGTTGCAGCGGTAGCGGGAGGTTCAGAGGCCCAGTACTTC	CSVAAVAGGSEAQYF
-	TRBJ1-2	-	TRBV4-1	TGCGCCAGCAGCCAAGAGGCAGGCGGACTACTTGACTATGGCTACACCTTC	CASSQEAGGLLDYGYTF
-	TRBJ1-3	-	TRBV13	TGTGCCAGCAGCTACGGACGCGCAGGGAACACCATATATTTT	CASSYGRAGNTIYF
-	TRBJ2-5	-	TRBV5-1	TGCGCCAGCAGCTTGGTGGCAGGGAAGTCCCAAGAGACCCAGTACTTC	CASSLVAGKSQETQYF
-	TRBJ2-5	-	TRBV12-5	TGTGCTAGTAGCAGGGTGGAGACCCAGTACTTC	CASSRVETQYF
few	TRBJ2-1	TRBD2	TRBV18	TGTGCCAGCTCACCAGGGGGAGGGCTCTATGAGCAGTTCTTC	CASSPGGGLYEQFF
-	TRBJ1-2	-	TRBV2	TGTGCCAGCAGTGTCCGAGGGGGGGATGGCTACACCTTC	CASSVRGGDGYTF
once	TRBJ2-7	-	TRBV4-2	TGTGCCAGCAGCCAAGCGGCCTGGGACTTAACCTACGAGCAGTACTTC	CASSQAAWDLTYEQYF
-	TRBJ1-1	-	TRBV29-1	TGCAGCGTTGCGGGACTAGGTGTGACTGAAGCTTTCTTT	CSVAGLGVTEAFF
-	TRBJ2-5	-	TRBV15	TGTGCCACCAGCCCCGGGGGAGTTGGGGAGACCCAGTACTTC	CATSPGGVGETQYF
-	TRBJ2-7	TRBD2	TRBV5-1	TGCGCCAGCAGCTTGAGCGCTAGCGGGATGTCGGTTCGTGAGCAGTACTTC	CASSLSASGMSVREQYF
-	TRBJ2-7	TRBD2	TRBV7-2	TGTGCCACCCGCGGCGGGGAGGGACTAGCGGGAGGGCGGCAGTACTTC	CATRGGEGLAGGRQYF
few	TRBJ1-2	-	TRBV3-1/TRBV3-2	TGTGCCAGCAGCCAAAGACTAGGCTACACCTTC	CASSQRLGYTF
-	TRBJ1-1	-	TRBV3-1/TRBV3-2	TGTGCCAGCAGCCAAGTCTTGAGGGTGAACACTGAAGCTTTCTTT	CASSQVLRVNTEAFF
-	TRBJ1-1	-	TRBV6-5	TGTGCCAGCAGTAGCCTAAGCCGATTGAACACTGAAGCTTTCTTT	CASSSLSRLNTEAFF
-	TRBJ1-5	-	TRBV6-5	TGTGCCAGCACCGAGGGGGGGAATCAGCCCCAGCATTTT	CASTEGGNQPQHF
-	TRBJ2-2	-	TRBV9	TGTGCCAGCAGCGCCCTACTAGGGTCGGCCGGGGAGCTGTTTTTT	CASSALLGSAGELFF
few	TRBJ2-2	-	TRBV6-5	TGTGCCAGCAGGCTATCCCACGGGGAGCTGTTTTTT	CASRLSHGELFF
-	TRBJ1-2	TRBD1	TRBV9	TGTGCCAGCAGCGTTGGACAGGGGAATCATGGCTACACCTTC	CASSVGQGNHGYTF
-	TRBJ1-1	-	TRBV3-1/TRBV3-2	TGTGCCAGCAGCCGGGCCCTGAACACTGAAGCTTTCTTT	CASSRALNTEAFF
-	TRBJ2-3	TRBD2	TRBV9	TGTGCCAGCAGCGTAGCTTCCGCGAGCGGGACCCTCACAGATACGCAGTATTTT	CASSVASASGTLTDTQYF
-	TRBJ2-2	-	TRBV5-1	TGCGCCAGCAGCCGTGACACCACCGGGGAGCTGTTTTTT	CASSRDTTGELFF
-	TRBJ1-5	-	TRBV5-1	TGCGCCAGCAGCTTGGAGGGGCAGCAGCCCCAGCATTTT	CASSLEGQQPQHF
-	TRBJ1-2	-	TRBV3-1/TRBV3-2	TGTGCCAGCAGTGGAGGCGGCTACACCTTC	CASSGGGYTF
-	TRBJ2-3	TRBD1	TRBV6-5	TGTGCCAGCACTGGGGGTAGGGGGCACTCAGATACGCAGTATTTT	CASTGGRGHSDTQYF
-	TRBJ2-5	TRBD1	TRBV7-6	TGTGCCAGCAGCTTAGGGACAGGGGTTGGAGAGACCCAGTACTTC	CASSLGTGVGETQYF
once	TRBJ2-5	TRBD1	TRBV5-4	TGTGCCAGCAGCCCCTCTGACAGGGTCGAGACCCAGTACTTC	CASSPSDRVETQYF
-	TRBJ1-1	-	TRBV7-3	TGTGCCAGCAGCTTTTACGCCCCCCCAGGGGCTTTCTTT	CASSFYAPPGAFF
-	TRBJ2-3	TRBD1	TRBV5-4	TGTGCCAGCAGCTATTCGAGGGGGCGCACAGATACGCAGTATTTT	CASSYSRGRTDTQYF
-	TRBJ2-1	-	TRBV4-2	TGTGCCAGCAGCCAAGACACTAGATTCGGTGAGCAGTTCTTC	CASSQDTRFGEQFF
-	TRBJ2-3	-	TRBV2	TGTGCCAGCAGCCCCACTTCGCGGGGAACGACAGATACGCAGTATTTT	CASSPTSRGTTDTQYF
once	TRBJ1-2	TRBD1	TRBV6-5	TGTGCCAGCTCGGACAGGAGATCTATAGGAGGCTACACCTTC	CASSDRRSIGGYTF
-	TRBJ2-7	-	TRBV10-2	TGCGCCAGCAAGGGGCGAGCCTACGAGCAGTACTTC	CASKGRAYEQYF
once	TRBJ2-7	TRBD1	TRBV6-2/TRBV6-3	TGTGCCAGCAGTCGGACAGGGGTCTTCTCCTACGAGCAGTACTTC	CASSRTGVFSYEQYF
-	TRBJ2-2	-	TRBV27	TGTGCCAGCAGGCCCGCGGGGAACACCGGGGAGCTGTTTTTT	CASRPAGNTGELFF
-	TRBJ1-1	TRBD1	TRBV6-5	TGTGCCAGCCAGGGGGCCGGTAGGACTGAAGCTTTCTTT	CASQGAGRTEAFF
-	TRBJ1-1	-	TRBV21-1	TGTGCCAGCAACCGTAACAGGGGACAGAACACTGAAGCTTTCTTT	CASNRNRGQNTEAFF
-	TRBJ2-1	TRBD1	TRBV5-1	TGCGCCAGCAGCCGCGGGGACAGGGACTACAATGAGCAGTTCTTC	CASSRGDRDYNEQFF
-	TRBJ2-2	TRBD1	TRBV27	TGTGCCAGCAGTCCGGGACAGGGGATCGGGGAGCTGTTTTTT	CASSPGQGIGELFF
-	TRBJ2-7	-	TRBV5-1	TGCGCCAGCAGCTCCGCCACTAGCAGGGCGTACGAGCAGTACTTC	CASSSATSRAYEQYF
-	TRBJ1-2	-	TRBV9	TGTGCCAGCAGCGTAGGGGTAGGGAGTAACTATGGCTACACCTTC	CASSVGVGSNYGYTF
-	TRBJ1-1	-	TRBV5-5	TGTGCCAGCACGATCGACAGCCAGAACACTGAAGCTTTCTTT	CASTIDSQNTEAFF
-	TRBJ2-2	TRBD2	TRBV6-5	TGTGCCAGCTGCGGTAGCGGGGGGGTGCGGGAGCTGTTTTTT	CASCGSGGVRELFF
-	TRBJ1-3	TRBD1	TRBV7-9	TGTGCCAGCAGGGGACCCCCAGGGGGCTCTGGAAACACCATATATTTT	CASRGPPGGSGNTIYF
-	TRBJ1-1	-	TRBV5-1	TGCGCCAGCAGCTTGCTAGGAGGGCACACTGAAGCTTTCTTT	CASSLLGGHTEAFF
-	TRBJ2-1	TRBD2	TRBV19	TGTGCCAGTAGTATAGTAGCGGGAGGGCGCAATGAGCAGTTCTTC	CASSIVAGGRNEQFF
-	TRBJ1-6	TRBD1	TRBV3-1/TRBV3-2	TGTGCCAGCAGCCAAGCCGGGACAGGGAATTCACCCCTCCACTTT	CASSQAGTGNSPLHF